This is a list of T cell receptor beta chains from one sample in a study of blood T cell repertoires in COVID-19. Clones were sequenced by immunoSEQ multiplex PCR, and TCRdb holds only the in-frame ones, with some missing. Of 150,000 to 200,000 clones listed, roughly nine tenths are singletons. The source material was peripheral blood. The source of these receptors is a young man who had recovered from COVID-19. Both conserved end residues are part of each CDR3. The order of the fields is D gene, V gene, clone size, J gene, CDR3 DNA, CDR3 protein. A D gene is named only where the DNA matches it firmly. Only some rows state a clone size, as once, few, many or a class for expanded clones.

D: .; V: TRBV6-5; size: .; J: TRBJ1-1; DNA: TGTGCCAGCAGTCCTACGGGGGAGACTGAAGCTTTCTTT; CDR3: CASSPTGETEAFF
D: TRBD2; V: TRBV2; size: .; J: TRBJ2-1; DNA: TGTGCCAGCAGTGGACTAGCGGGGATCTACAATGAGCAGTTCTTC; CDR3: CASSGLAGIYNEQFF
D: .; V: TRBV27; size: .; J: TRBJ2-7; DNA: TGTGCCAGCACCCCCTACTCTGGGAGTTACGAGCAGTACTTC; CDR3: CASTPYSGSYEQYF
D: .; V: TRBV7-2; size: .; J: TRBJ2-7; DNA: TGTGCCAGCAGCTTAGCGCACAACTACGAGCAGTACTTC; CDR3: CASSLAHNYEQYF
D: TRBD1; V: TRBV27; size: .; J: TRBJ2-2; DNA: TGTGCCAGCGGGGACAGGGAGGAGGTAACCGGGGAGCTGTTTTTT; CDR3: CASGDREEVTGELFF
D: TRBD1; V: TRBV28; size: .; J: TRBJ2-3; DNA: TGTGCCAGCACCTTGGGACAGGGCTCGGGCACAGATACGCAGTATTTT; CDR3: CASTLGQGSGTDTQYF
D: TRBD1; V: TRBV9; size: .; J: TRBJ2-3; DNA: TGTGCCAGCAGCCCTAACCAGGGGGCGGGAGATACGCAGTATTTT; CDR3: CASSPNQGAGDTQYF
D: TRBD2; V: TRBV29-1; size: .; J: TRBJ2-5; DNA: TGCAGCGTTCCGGGCGGCGGGGGAGAGACCCAGTACTTC; CDR3: CSVPGGGGETQYF
D: .; V: TRBV4-1; size: .; J: TRBJ1-1; DNA: TGCGCCAGCAGCCAAGAGCAGGGGACGAACACTGAAGCTTTCTTT; CDR3: CASSQEQGTNTEAFF
D: TRBD1; V: TRBV28; size: .; J: TRBJ2-7; DNA: TGTGCCAGCAGGGTGACAGGGAATGCCTACGAGCAGTACTTC; CDR3: CASRVTGNAYEQYF
D: .; V: TRBV18; size: .; J: TRBJ1-1; DNA: TGTGCCAGCTCACTTCTGGGTGGAGGGGAAGACACTGAAGCTTTCTTT; CDR3: CASSLLGGGEDTEAFF
D: .; V: TRBV27; size: .; J: TRBJ2-6; DNA: TGTGCCAGCAGCCGGCCAACAGGGGGGGGCTCTGGGGCCAACGTCCTGACTTTC; CDR3: CASSRPTGGGSGANVLTF
D: TRBD1; V: TRBV29-1; size: .; J: TRBJ2-1; DNA: TGCAGCGTAAGGACAGGGACCTACAATGAGCAGTTCTTC; CDR3: CSVRTGTYNEQFF
D: TRBD1; V: TRBV3-1/TRBV3-2; size: .; J: TRBJ2-3; DNA: TGTGCCAGCAGCCCCCGGGACAGGGTCCGGGATACGCAGTATTTT; CDR3: CASSPRDRVRDTQYF
D: .; V: TRBV27; size: .; J: TRBJ1-2; DNA: TGTGCCAGCAGAACTACAGGGAAGGGATCTTATGGCTACACCTTC; CDR3: CASRTTGKGSYGYTF
D: TRBD2; V: TRBV7-3; size: once; J: TRBJ2-1; DNA: TGTGCCAGCAGCTTAACCGGGACTAGCGGGGTTAGAGGGCAGTTCTTC; CDR3: CASSLTGTSGVRGQFF
D: .; V: TRBV11-2; size: .; J: TRBJ1-1; DNA: TGTGCCAGCAGCCCCCTGGGCCTTGAAGCTTTCTTT; CDR3: CASSPLGLEAFF
D: .; V: TRBV19; size: .; J: TRBJ1-2; DNA: TGTGCCAGTAGGATCGAGGGAGGGGACTATGGCTACACCTTC; CDR3: CASRIEGGDYGYTF
D: .; V: TRBV2; size: .; J: TRBJ1-1; DNA: TGTGCCAGCCGGACTGACACTGAAGCTTTCTTT; CDR3: CASRTDTEAFF
D: .; V: TRBV18; size: .; J: TRBJ2-1; DNA: TGTGCCAGCTCACCTATCTCCTACAATGAGCAGTTCTTC; CDR3: CASSPISYNEQFF
D: .; V: TRBV9; size: .; J: TRBJ2-5; DNA: TGTGCCAGCAGCGTAGTTGGGGGAGGAGAGACCCAGTACTTC; CDR3: CASSVVGGGETQYF
D: TRBD1; V: TRBV28; size: .; J: TRBJ1-2; DNA: TGTGCCAGCAGTTTCCATAGGGACAGGGGAGACTATGGCTACACCTTC; CDR3: CASSFHRDRGDYGYTF
D: TRBD2; V: TRBV2; size: .; J: TRBJ2-1; DNA: TGTGCCAGCTCTGCATTGAGCGGGAGAGGGAATGAGCAGTTCTTC; CDR3: CASSALSGRGNEQFF
D: .; V: TRBV9; size: .; J: TRBJ2-2; DNA: TGTGCCAGCAGCGTAGCGGGACAGAACACCGGGGAGCTGTTTTTT; CDR3: CASSVAGQNTGELFF
D: TRBD2; V: TRBV5-1; size: .; J: TRBJ2-7; DNA: TGCGCCAGCAGCTTTACTAGCGGGAGTATATACGAGCAGTACTTC; CDR3: CASSFTSGSIYEQYF
D: .; V: TRBV4-3; size: .; J: TRBJ2-7; DNA: TGCGCCAGCAGCCGCGGGCAGGGGTTCTCCTACGAGCAGTACTTC; CDR3: CASSRGQGFSYEQYF
D: TRBD2; V: TRBV28; size: .; J: TRBJ2-1; DNA: TGTGCCAGCAGTTCGACTAGCGGGAGACCGTACAATGAGCAGTTCTTC; CDR3: CASSSTSGRPYNEQFF
D: TRBD1; V: TRBV5-4; size: .; J: TRBJ2-5; DNA: TGTGCCAGCAGCCGACAGGGGGAGAGGGAGACCCAGTACTTC; CDR3: CASSRQGERETQYF
D: .; V: TRBV2; size: .; J: TRBJ1-2; DNA: TGTGCCAGCAGTGATAGGCAGGGGACCCCCTATGGCTACACCTTC; CDR3: CASSDRQGTPYGYTF
D: TRBD1; V: TRBV9; size: .; J: TRBJ2-3; DNA: TGTGCCAGCAGCGGGATTAAACTGGGACAGGGGGTCTCCTGGGATACGCAGTATTTT; CDR3: CASSGIKLGQGVSWDTQYF
D: .; V: TRBV19; size: .; J: TRBJ2-1; DNA: TGTGCCAGTAGTTACGGGGCAGGGGCGTACAATGAGCAGTTCTTC; CDR3: CASSYGAGAYNEQFF
D: TRBD1; V: TRBV6-5; size: once; J: TRBJ1-2; DNA: TGTGCCAGCAGAACCTCCGGGACAGGAGGGGGTGGCTACACCTTC; CDR3: CASRTSGTGGGGYTF
D: TRBD1; V: TRBV15; size: .; J: TRBJ1-5; DNA: TGTGCCACCAGCACCAGGGGGTATGGCAATCAGCCCCAGCATTTT; CDR3: CATSTRGYGNQPQHF
D: TRBD2; V: TRBV6-1; size: .; J: TRBJ2-7; DNA: TGTGCCAGCAGTGAGGCGGGAGAATCCTACGAGCAGTACTTC; CDR3: CASSEAGESYEQYF
D: TRBD2; V: TRBV9; size: .; J: TRBJ2-3; DNA: TGTGCCAGCAGCGCGGGAGGGCCAGATACGCAGTATTTT; CDR3: CASSAGGPDTQYF
D: TRBD1; V: TRBV4-3; size: .; J: TRBJ1-3; DNA: TGCGCCAGCAGCCAAGTGCAGGGGGCGGGAAACACCATATATTTT; CDR3: CASSQVQGAGNTIYF
D: .; V: TRBV19; size: few; J: TRBJ1-2; DNA: TGTGCCAGTAGTATGCAGGGGCACTATGGCTACACCTTC; CDR3: CASSMQGHYGYTF
D: TRBD1; V: TRBV7-6; size: .; J: TRBJ2-7; DNA: TGTGCCAGCAGCCGGGACAGGGGTTCCTACGAGCAGTACTTC; CDR3: CASSRDRGSYEQYF
D: .; V: TRBV28; size: .; J: TRBJ2-3; DNA: TGTGCCAGCGGTTTGGGGAGGATGACAGATACGCAGTATTTT; CDR3: CASGLGRMTDTQYF
D: TRBD2; V: TRBV27; size: .; J: TRBJ2-7; DNA: TGTGCCAGCAGCCCCCGGGGACTAGCGTCCTACGAGCAGTACTTC; CDR3: CASSPRGLASYEQYF
D: .; V: TRBV2; size: .; J: TRBJ2-3; DNA: TGTGCCAGCAGCCAACTCGGAGGGAGCCATAGCACAGATACGCAGTATTTT; CDR3: CASSQLGGSHSTDTQYF
D: TRBD2; V: TRBV10-3; size: .; J: TRBJ2-2; DNA: TGTGCCATCAGCTTCAGAGCGGGGGGCACCGGGGAGCTGTTTTTT; CDR3: CAISFRAGGTGELFF
D: TRBD1; V: TRBV29-1; size: .; J: TRBJ2-5; DNA: TGCAGCGTGTCACAGGGGCTTGGGGAGACCCAGTACTTC; CDR3: CSVSQGLGETQYF
D: .; V: TRBV29-1; size: .; J: TRBJ1-1; DNA: TGCAGCGTTGTCCATACTGAAGCTTTCTTT; CDR3: CSVVHTEAFF
D: .; V: TRBV13; size: few; J: TRBJ1-1; DNA: TGTGCCAGCAGCCGACAGCACACTGAAGCTTTCTTT; CDR3: CASSRQHTEAFF
D: TRBD1; V: TRBV3-1/TRBV3-2; size: .; J: TRBJ1-1; DNA: TGTGCCAGCAGCCAAGGGACAGGGAACACTGAAGCTTTCTTT; CDR3: CASSQGTGNTEAFF
D: .; V: TRBV28; size: .; J: TRBJ2-7; DNA: TGTGCCAGCAGTGACGGGTATGATGAGCAGTACTTC; CDR3: CASSDGYDEQYF
D: TRBD1; V: TRBV25-1; size: once; J: TRBJ2-7; DNA: TGTGCCAGCGCAAAGACAGGGGCCTACGAGCAGTACTTC; CDR3: CASAKTGAYEQYF
D: .; V: TRBV6-1; size: .; J: TRBJ1-5; DNA: TGTGCCAGCAGTGAAAGGCCCCCGGGGGAGCAGCCCCAGCATTTT; CDR3: CASSERPPGEQPQHF
D: TRBD2; V: TRBV3-1/TRBV3-2; size: .; J: TRBJ2-7; DNA: TGTGCCAGCAGGTCTACTAGCGGATCCTACGAGCAGTACTTC; CDR3: CASRSTSGSYEQYF
D: TRBD1; V: TRBV5-4; size: few; J: TRBJ1-6; DNA: TGTGCCAGCAGCCTGCGGACAGGGAATAATTCACCCCTCCACTTT; CDR3: CASSLRTGNNSPLHF
D: .; V: TRBV7-2; size: once; J: TRBJ2-5; DNA: TGTGCCAGCAGCCTCGACTATATGGTAGAGACCCAGTACTTC; CDR3: CASSLDYMVETQYF
D: TRBD1; V: TRBV19; size: once; J: TRBJ2-3; DNA: TGTGCCAGTAGTAACGACAGGGCCGATACGCAGTATTTT; CDR3: CASSNDRADTQYF
D: .; V: TRBV6-6; size: .; J: TRBJ2-3; DNA: TGTGCCAGCATCACGGGTGATACGCAGTATTTT; CDR3: CASITGDTQYF
D: TRBD2; V: TRBV12-5; size: .; J: TRBJ2-7; DNA: TGTGCTAGTGGTTTGGTAGGAAGGACTAGCGGGATTGGCGAGCAGTACTTC; CDR3: CASGLVGRTSGIGEQYF
D: TRBD2; V: TRBV6-1; size: .; J: TRBJ2-1; DNA: TGTGCCAGCAGTGAGACTAGCGGGAGATGGTCCTACAATGAGCAGTTCTTC; CDR3: CASSETSGRWSYNEQFF
D: .; V: TRBV9; size: once; J: TRBJ2-5; DNA: TGTGCCAGCAGCGTAGGATGGGGACTTAAAGAGACCCAGTACTTC; CDR3: CASSVGWGLKETQYF
D: TRBD1; V: TRBV4-1; size: .; J: TRBJ1-4; DNA: TGCGCCAGCAGCCAAGATGGCGTACGACAGGGGACATCACCGGCTAATGAAAAACTGTTTTTT; CDR3: CASSQDGVRQGTSPANEKLFF